Following are 25 T cell receptor beta chains from one sample sequenced in a study of blood T cell repertoires in COVID-19 (dated by TCRdb to the early 2020s). The method behind the library was the immunoSEQ multiplex PCR assay. In TCRdb, the immuneACCESS table is reduced to in-frame sequences with V and J assigned. These tables do not hold every clone; where another copy was compared, an unresolved V gene accounts for under half, and the others remain unexplained. The sample table records roughly 250,000 clones; about 85% of these occur just once. The top ten clonotypes cover about 6% of the sample. The sequenced sample was PBMCs or T cells enriched from blood (not recorded which). These receptors came from a woman in her thirties with acute COVID-19.

This chain uses TRBV7-2 with TRBJ2-4, with TRBD2 matching 15 bases. CDR1 and CDR2 from the germline V gene are SGHTA and FQGNSA. The CDR3 runs 15 residues. J lost 7 bases, V lost 5 bases, and 3 bases had no gene match. CDR3 nucleotide sequence: TGTGCCAGCAGCCTGGGACTAGCGGGGGGCAACATTCAGTACTTC. It yields the protein CASSLGLAGGNIQYF.

In this sample, this clone turned up once. The chain joins TRBV28 to TRBJ1-4, with D perhaps matching TRBD1 (5 bases). Looked up from germline, CDR1 is MDHEN and CDR2 is SYDVKM. CDR3 length: 20 amino acids. Trimming took off 5 bases at V and 5 bases at J, with 30 bases between the two ends. CDR3 nucleotides: TGTGCCAGCAGTCCCGCGAGTTTGAATACTGACAGCACGAAAAATGAAAAACTGTTTTTT. Translation gives CASSPASLNTDSTKNEKLFF.

The rearrangement uses TRBV3-1 (or the pseudogene TRBV3-2) and TRBJ2-7; 12 bases map to TRBD2. Germline V lookup: CDR1 LGHDT, CDR2 YNNKEL (reference sequence). The CDR3 runs 17 residues. The J segment lost 6 bases and the V segment lost 2 bases, leaving 11 bases of the junction unmatched. The CDR3: CASSQLSTSGSRREQYF. As DNA, the CDR3 is TGTGCCAGCAGCCAATTATCGACTAGCGGGAGTCGTCGCGAGCAGTACTTC.

The J gene is TRBJ1-2, the V gene TRBV7-9, with TRBD1 matching 9 bases. J was trimmed by 6 bases and V by 5 bases; bases with no gene match: 7. Germline V lookup: CDR1 SEHNR, CDR2 FQNEAQ (reference sequence). The CDR3 has 14 amino acids. DNA for the CDR3: TGTGCCAGCAGCCCCCCAAGGACAGGGGATGGCTACACCTTC. It codes for CASSPPRTGDGYTF.

This clone was found a few times. V and J are TRBV29-1 and TRBJ2-2; 9 nucleotides align to TRBD2. Germline CDR1 is SQVTM and CDR2 is ANQGSEA. V lost 5 bases, J lost 8 bases, and 15 bases stayed unmatched. CDR3 size: 16 residues. The CDR3 region is CSVKQTSGPLLGELFF. Here the CDR3 DNA reads TGCAGCGTTAAACAAACTAGCGGGCCACTTCTTGGGGAGCTGTTTTTT.

V is TRBV6-6 and J is TRBJ1-6; TRBD1 is a possible D gene (5 bases). The CDR3 is made up of 14 amino acids. Germline V CDR1 and CDR2: MNHNY, SVGAGI (reference sequence). V was clipped by 6 bases and J by 6 bases, with 12 bases between them. The CDR3 DNA reads TGTGCCAGCAGGGCGGGACGGATTAATTCACCCCTCCACTTT. Translated, it gives CASRAGRINSPLHF.

The V gene is TRBV5-1, the J gene TRBJ2-2, with 7 bases fitting TRBD2. Germline assignment: CDR1 SGHRS and CDR2 YFSETQ. This CDR3 contains 16 residues. The trim removed 0 bases at V and 5 bases at J, leaving 7 bases unmatched. CDR3 sequence: CASSLGPGGVTGELFF. The CDR3, as DNA: TGCGCCAGCAGCTTGGGACCGGGGGGAGTAACCGGGGAGCTGTTTTTT. Based on the CDR3 plus reference TRBV5-1 and TRBJ2-2, the full variable domain is KAGVTQTPRYLIKTRGQQVTLSCSPISGHRSVSWYQQTPGQGLQFLFEYFSETQRNKGNFPGRFSGRQFSNSRSEMNVSTLELGDSALYLCASSLGPGGVTGELFFGEGSRLTVL.

This chain links TRBV4-3 with TRBJ2-6; the match to TRBD1 covers 11 bases. Germline V gives CDR1 LGHNA, CDR2 YSLEER. This CDR3 comprises 19 residues. J lost 4 bases, V lost 1 base, and 9 bases had no gene match. The CDR3 spells CASSQVLGQGALGANVLTF. The CDR3 bases are TGCGCCAGCAGCCAAGTCTTAGGACAGGGGGCGCTGGGGGCCAACGTCCTGACTTTC.

V is TRBV4-3 and J is TRBJ2-7; 13 bases are shared with TRBD2. The V gene end was trimmed by 0 bases and the J gene end by 0 bases; junction bases not matched to a gene: 11. This CDR3 is 20 amino acids long. The germline V gene encodes CDR1 LGHNA and CDR2 YSLEER. DNA of the CDR3: TGCGCCAGCAGCCAAGATCTGATAGGTGGGACTAGCGGGAACTCCTACGAGCAGTACTTC. It yields the protein CASSQDLIGGTSGNSYEQYF.

The chain is built from TRBV5-5 and TRBJ1-6; possible D gene TRBD1, 6 bases. The CDR3 runs 15 residues. Trimming took 0 bases from V and 5 from J, leaving 9 bases between them. The V gene's germline CDR1 is SGHKS and CDR2 YYEKEE (reference sequence). The CDR3 nucleotides are TGTGCCAGCAGCTTGGAGACAGGCCATAATTCACCCCTCCACTTT. Translated, it gives CASSLETGHNSPLHF.

The V and J genes are TRBV9 and TRBJ1-4; D gene unclear. V lost 2 bases, J lost 8 bases, and 13 bases lay in between. The CDR3 consists of 14 residues. Per germline, CDR1 SGDLS and CDR2 YYNGEE. CDR3 amino acids: CASSVEGRAEKLFF. CDR3 DNA sequence: TGTGCCAGCAGCGTCGAGGGTCGGGCCGAAAAACTGTTTTTT.

This chain connects TRBV20-1 to TRBJ1-5; D unresolved. Germline V gene lookup returns CDR1 DFQATT and CDR2 SNEGSKA (reference sequence). This CDR3 is built from 15 residues. With 3 bases removed from V and 2 bases from J, the gap between germline ends came to 14 bases. CDR3 bases: TGCAGTGCTAGTGGCCCAGGTACCCGCAATCAGCCCCAGCATTTT. This encodes CSASGPGTRNQPQHF.

V usage is TRBV11-2 and J usage is TRBJ2-3; 8 bases fit TRBD1. Germline V lookup: CDR1 SGHAT, CDR2 FQNNGV. The CDR3 is made up of 17 amino acids. The J segment lost 1 base and the V segment lost 7 bases, leaving 13 bases of the junction unmatched. The DNA of the CDR3 is TGTGCCAGCAATAGCCCAGGGGGCGCTTCGGGCACAGATACGCAGTATTTT. This gives the protein CASNSPGGASGTDTQYF.

The gene calls are TRBV11-3 and TRBJ1-1; D remains ambiguous. This CDR3 contains 13 residues. V gave up 3 bases and J gave up 4 bases, with 9 bases separating them. Germline loops: CDR1 SGHNT, CDR2 YENEEA. CDR3: CASSFDGVTEAFF. The CDR3 DNA reads as TGTGCCAGCAGCTTCGACGGGGTCACTGAAGCTTTCTTT.

This sequence joins TRBV7-3 and TRBJ2-3; the match to TRBD2 covers 7 bases. After removal of 4 bases from V and 2 bases from J, the junction contained 3 bases not matched to a gene. Germline V CDR1 and CDR2: SGHTA, FQGTGA. The CDR3 spans 14 residues. Here the CDR3 reads CASSSLADTDTQYF. CDR3 coding DNA: TGTGCCAGCAGCTCCCTAGCGGACACAGATACGCAGTATTTT. Together with reference TRBV7-3 and TRBJ2-3, the CDR3 gives the full variable domain: GAGVSQTPSNKVTEKGKYVELRCDPISGHTALYWYRQSLGQGPEFLIYFQGTGAADDSGLPNDRFFAVRPEGSVSTLKIQRTERGDSAVYLCASSSLADTDTQYFGPGTRLTVL.

This clone was seen a few times. The V and J genes are TRBV7-9 and TRBJ1-2; 8 bases are shared with TRBD1. V was clipped by 2 bases and J by 3 bases; unmatched bases: 5. Germline V gene sequence: CDR1 SEHNR, CDR2 FQNEAQ (reference sequence). The CDR3 has 15 amino acids. CDR3 sequence reads: CASSLTGQGDYGYTF. CDR3 DNA sequence: TGTGCCAGCAGCTTAACAGGACAGGGTGACTATGGCTACACCTTC.

This chain uses TRBV6-2 or TRBV6-3 with TRBJ1-2, with 8 bases identical to TRBD1. This CDR3 has 14 residues. CDR1 is MNHEY and CDR2 is SVGEGT in the germline V gene. V lost 5 bases to trimming and J lost 7 bases; unmatched junction nucleotides: 9. CDR3 DNA sequence: TGTGCCAGCAGTATCAGGGGGCTAACTCGTGGCTACACCTTC. Its translation: CASSIRGLTRGYTF.

This clone was seen a handful of times. The chain uses TRBV4-3 and TRBJ1-4, with D hard to call. This CDR3 spans 16 amino acids. Germline V gene data show CDR1 as LGHNA and CDR2 as YSLEER. V lost 1 base to trimming and J lost 0 bases, with 9 bases between them. CDR3 coding DNA: TGCGCCAGCAGCCAAGTTTTATTCTCAACTAATGAAAAACTGTTTTTT. Translating it yields CASSQVLFSTNEKLFF.

V and J are TRBV7-3 and TRBJ2-7, with 10 bases matching TRBD1. CDR3 length: 16 residues. Germline V gene sequence: CDR1 SGHTA, CDR2 FQGTGA. The trim removed 2 bases at V and 4 bases at J, leaving 8 bases unmatched. CDR3 sequence (DNA): TGTGCCAGCAGCTTACGGATGACAGGGGGCTTGTACGAGCAGTACTTC. Translated: CASSLRMTGGLYEQYF.

This clone showed up just once. The V gene is TRBV10-1, the J gene TRBJ1-1; perhaps TRBD1 as D (5 bases). Germline CDR1 WNHNN, CDR2 SYGVQD (reference sequence). Trimming left V 6 bases short and J 0 bases short, with 8 bases between. The CDR3 contains 13 residues. In DNA form, the CDR3 reads TGCGCCAGCAGCCGGGACTTGAACACTGAAGCTTTCTTT. This gives the protein CASSRDLNTEAFF.

The genes are TRBV10-3 and TRBJ1-1; maybe TRBD1 (5 bases). The CDR3 loop spans 15 amino acids. Germline V lookup: CDR1 ENHRY, CDR2 SYGVKD. The germline V and J ends were trimmed by 7 bases and 5 bases, with 20 bases remaining between them. The CDR3: CAITDPGQGGTEAFF. CDR3 coding DNA: TGTGCCATCACCGACCCGGGTCAGGGTGGAACTGAAGCTTTCTTT.

The gene calls are TRBV18 and TRBJ1-3, with D unclear. Trimming stripped 0 bases from V and 8 bases from J, with 8 bases between. CDR3 size: 13 residues. The germline CDR1 and CDR2 sequences are KGHSH and LQKENI. For the CDR3, the DNA is TGTGCCAGCTCACCACCCCGAGCGGACACCATATATTTT. It specifies CASSPPRADTIYF.

In its sample, this clone was seen once. The chain recombines TRBV18 with TRBJ2-5; 7 positions match TRBD1. V shed 4 bases, J shed 2 bases, and the junction held 10 bases outside the gene matches. In germline, CDR1 is KGHSH, CDR2 LQKENI. CDR3 length: 16 amino acids. The CDR3 DNA reads TGTGCCAGCTCACTTTTGGGACAGACGTTACAAGAGACCCAGTACTTC. It specifies CASSLLGQTLQETQYF.

This clone was detected only a few times. The chain joins TRBV6-2 or TRBV6-3 to TRBJ1-5; D gene unclear. The germline V gene has CDR1 MNHEY and CDR2 SVGEGT. CDR3 length: 20 residues. Trimming removed 1 base from V and 7 bases from J, with 29 bases in between. The CDR3 loop reads CASSYFLARFMWEKYQPQHF. CDR3 in DNA: TGTGCCAGCAGTTACTTTTTAGCGAGATTCATGTGGGAGAAGTACCAGCCCCAGCATTTT.

The V call is TRBV15, the J call TRBJ2-7; TRBD1 agrees at 8 bases. This CDR3 contains 15 residues. V shed 6 bases and J 5 bases; nucleotides not matched to a gene: 12. In germline, CDR1 is LNHNV, CDR2 YYDKDF (reference sequence). Here the CDR3 DNA reads TGTGCCACCAGTCAAGACAGGGGTACAACTAACGAGCAGTACTTC. The encoded protein is CATSQDRGTTNEQYF.